The 24 T cell receptor beta chains presented below share a single source sample, sequenced in a study of T cell repertoires in cytomegalovirus infection. TCRdb re-called the reads through MiXCR, storing one row per CDR3 protein. The table shows fewer than 200,000 distinct CDR3 sequences, with about 21% occurring only once. The sample was PBMCs. Every receptor here comes from a human donor in good health (CMV status not recorded). Some clones in this sample may be carry-over from other donors' samples.

This clonotype occurred many times. The V call is TRBV12-3 or TRBV12-4, the J call TRBJ2-1, with D perhaps TRBD2 (5 bases). The CDR3 extends over 14 amino acids. V was shortened by 5 bases and J by 6 bases, with 14 bases between the two germline ends. The CDR3 sequence is CASSLTERLNEQFF. The DNA for the CDR3 is TGTGCCAGCAGTCTGACGGAGCGGCTCAATGAGCAGTTCTTC.

The table lists this clonotype with a few counts. This chain connects TRBV29-1 to TRBJ2-5; no clear D gene. CDR1 is SQVTM, CDR2 ANQGSEA, per germline. Trimming stripped 8 bases from V and 5 bases from J, with 12 bases between. The CDR3 is made up of 11 amino acids. This chain's CDR3 is CSYDSRETQYF. CDR3 nucleotide sequence: TGCAGCTATGATTCCCGGGAGACCCAGTACTTC. Together with reference TRBV29-1 and TRBJ2-5, the CDR3 gives the full variable domain: SAVISQKPSRDICQRGTSLTIQCQVDSQVTMMFWYRQQPGQSLTLIATANQGSEATYESGFVIDKFPISRPNLTFSTLTVSNMSPEDSSIYLCSYDSRETQYFGPGTRLLVL.

The gene calls are TRBV24-1 and TRBJ2-7, with 13 bases fitting TRBD2. V dropped 3 bases and J dropped 2; count of bases not matched to a gene: 3. The length of the CDR3 is 16 residues. The germline V gene encodes CDR1 KGHDR and CDR2 SFDVKD. The CDR3 sequence: CATSDRLAGGTYEQYF. For the CDR3, the DNA is TGTGCCACCAGTGATAGACTAGCGGGAGGAACCTACGAGCAGTACTTC.

This chain links TRBV14 with TRBJ2-1; 12 bases are shared with TRBD2. This CDR3 has 17 amino acids. J lost 1 base, V lost 4 bases, and 5 bases had no gene match. CDR1 SGHDN and CDR2 FVKESK come from the germline V gene. The CDR3 DNA sequence: TGTGCCAGCAGCCGACTAGCGGGAGTTGGGTCCTACAATGAGCAGTTCTTC. This encodes CASSRLAGVGSYNEQFF.

This clonotype has at least ten counts. The chain has TRBV28 and TRBJ1-2; a possible D gene is TRBD1 (5 bases). This CDR3 spans 14 amino acids. Germline CDR1 and CDR2: MDHEN and SYDVKM. Trimming pared 3 bases from V and 8 bases from J, leaving 16 bases between. CDR3 DNA: TGTGCCAGCAGTTTTAGGAGGCAGGGTTACGGCTACACCTTC. Its translation is CASSFRRQGYGYTF.

The rearrangement links TRBV19 to TRBJ1-5; 8 nucleotides match TRBD1. The germline gives CDR1 LNHDA, CDR2 SQIVND (reference sequence). Trimming removed 5 bases from V and 0 bases from J; junction bases left unmatched: 12. The CDR3 covers 18 residues. This chain's CDR3 is CASSSWTGTKYSNQPQHF. In DNA form, the CDR3 reads TGTGCCAGTAGTTCCTGGACAGGGACGAAGTATAGCAATCAGCCCCAGCATTTT.

This clonotype has ten or more counts. This chain connects TRBV7-8 to TRBJ2-5, with 7 positions matching TRBD1. CDR1 is SGHVS and CDR2 is FQNEAQ in the germline V gene. The CDR3 runs 15 residues. V lost 2 bases, J lost 2 bases, and 5 bases stayed unmatched. CDR3 nucleotides: TGTGCCAGCAGCTTAAGGTCGGGACAGCAAGAGACCCAGTACTTC. Amino acid sequence: CASSLRSGQQETQYF.

The chain has TRBV28 and TRBJ2-5, with 9 bases that match TRBD1. Per the germline V gene, CDR1 is MDHEN and CDR2 is SYDVKM. The CDR3 runs to 15 residues. Trimming at V came to 5 bases and at J to 3 bases, leaving 7 bases not matched to a gene. The CDR3 protein is CASSPLGQGEETQYF. CDR3 bases: TGTGCCAGCAGTCCCCTGGGACAGGGTGAAGAGACCCAGTACTTC.

This clonotype came up once. The rearrangement links TRBV6-6 to TRBJ1-2; D remains unclear. V lost 5 bases and J 2 bases, leaving 21 bases between the germline ends. The CDR3 has 17 residues. Per germline, CDR1 MNHNY and CDR2 SVGAGI (reference sequence). CDR3 sequence: CASSDHRPLGSNYGYTF. As DNA, the CDR3 is TGTGCCAGCAGTGATCACCGCCCTCTGGGGAGCAACTATGGCTACACCTTC.

This clonotype was observed a few times. The J gene is TRBJ2-1, the V gene TRBV12-5; D is ambiguous. V lost 10 bases and J 2 bases, leaving 12 bases between the germline ends. The CDR3 spans 13 residues. Per germline, CDR1 LGHNT and CDR2 FRNRAP. The CDR3 DNA follows: TGTGCTACCGCCCGGATCCCCTACAATGAGCAGTTCTTC. It encodes CATARIPYNEQFF.

V is TRBV23-1 and J is TRBJ2-3, with D unresolved. TRBV23-1 is treated as an ORF (open reading frame) with a function not yet certain. The V gene lost 8 bases and the J gene lost 9 bases, with 12 bases spanning the gap. The CDR3 loop spans 11 amino acids. The CDR3 region has the DNA TGCGCCAGCCTTGCTGTGGAGACGCAGTATTTT. Its translation: CASLAVETQYF.

This clonotype was detected many times. The rearrangement links TRBV7-2 to TRBJ2-7; 7 nucleotides agree with TRBD1. CDR3 length: 15 residues. Per the germline V gene, CDR1 is SGHTA and CDR2 is FQGNSA. The V gene end was trimmed by 7 bases and the J gene end by 7 bases; junction bases not matched to a gene: 16. The CDR3, as DNA: TGTGCCAGCAAAGGGGGCCCGGGCCGAACCGAGGAGCAGTACTTC. Protein sequence: CASKGGPGRTEEQYF. Drawing the rest from reference TRBV7-2 and TRBJ2-7, the complete variable domain is GAGVSQSPSNKVTEKGKDVELRCDPISGHTALYWYRQSLGQGLEFLIYFQGNSAPDKSGLPSDRFSAERTGGSVSTLTIQRTQQEDSAVYLCASKGGPGRTEEQYFGPGTRLTVT.

V is TRBV4-1 and J is TRBJ1-5; D is undetermined. Germline V gene data show CDR1 as MGHRA and CDR2 as YSYEKL. The CDR3 totals 13 residues. The V and J ends lost 8 bases and 3 bases respectively, with 11 bases between them. For the CDR3, the DNA is TGCGCCAGCGCCGTGGGCCACAATCAGCCCCAGCATTTT. Amino acid sequence: CASAVGHNQPQHF.

The table lists this clonotype with many counts. The rearrangement uses TRBV5-4 and TRBJ2-3; TRBD2 matches at 8 bases. The germline CDR1 and CDR2 sequences are SGHNT and YYREEE (reference sequence). This CDR3 has 15 amino acids. The V and J ends lost 3 bases and 3 bases, in that order; junction bases with no gene match: 6. The CDR3 DNA follows: TGTGCCAGCAGCTCACCGGGACTAGGGACAGATACGCAGTATTTT. This translates into CASSSPGLGTDTQYF.

This clonotype was detected once. A much larger clone is a single base away; this may be a read error. The chain is built from TRBV28 and TRBJ2-3, with 7 nucleotides matching TRBD2. The germline gives CDR1 MDHEN, CDR2 SYDVKM. The CDR3 runs to 15 residues. V shed 5 bases, J shed 4 bases, and the junction held 9 bases outside the gene matches. This CDR3 reads CASSPESSGPDTQYF. Written as DNA, the CDR3 is TGTGCCAGCAGTCCCGAGTCTAGCGGACCAGATACGCAGTATTTT.

The gene calls are TRBV28 and TRBJ1-5; TRBD1 matches 9 bases. The germline gives CDR1 MDHEN, CDR2 SYDVKM. The trim removed 5 bases at V and 6 bases at J, leaving 14 bases unmatched. The CDR3 is 17 residues long. This CDR3 reads CASSVPPGQGGGQPQHF. DNA for the CDR3: TGTGCCAGCAGTGTTCCTCCGGGACAGGGAGGAGGTCAGCCCCAGCATTTT.

V is TRBV6-5 and J is TRBJ1-2; D remains unclear. Germline assignment: CDR1 MNHEY and CDR2 SVGAGI. Trimming took off 2 bases at V and 8 bases at J, with 9 bases between the two ends. The CDR3 is made up of 12 amino acids. This CDR3 reads CASSYKGRGYTF. CDR3 DNA: TGTGCCAGCAGTTACAAGGGAAGGGGCTACACCTTC.

The V gene is TRBV2, the J gene TRBJ1-6; D unresolved. V was clipped by 6 bases and J by 10 bases, with 16 bases between them. This CDR3 comprises 14 residues. Germline CDR1 reads SNHLY; CDR2 reads FYNNEI. The CDR3: CASRVSGDGSPLHF. The CDR3 DNA reads as TGTGCCAGCAGGGTATCCGGGGATGGATCACCCCTCCACTTT.

J is TRBJ2-1 and V is TRBV6-6; tentatively, D is TRBD1 (5 bases). There are 14 residues in the CDR3. CDR1 is MNHNY, CDR2 SVGAGI, per germline (reference sequence). With 5 bases removed from V and 6 bases from J, the gap between germline ends came to 14 bases. CDR3 sequence (DNA): TGTGCCAGCAGTGACCCTAATACAGGCAATGAGCAGTTCTTC. It translates to CASSDPNTGNEQFF.

The V call is TRBV20-1, the J call TRBJ1-5; 8 bases fit TRBD1. The CDR3 sequence is 13 residues long. The V gene's germline CDR1 is DFQATT and CDR2 SNEGSKA (reference sequence). Losses at the gene ends were 6 bases for V and 4 bases for J; bases not matched to a gene: 5. The CDR3 sequence: CSAATGGNQPQHF. CDR3 bases: TGCAGTGCCGCAACAGGGGGGAATCAGCCCCAGCATTTT.

This sequence joins TRBV7-9 and TRBJ1-3; no clear D. The germline V gene has CDR1 SEHNR and CDR2 FQNEAQ (reference sequence). Trimming took off 4 bases at V and 4 bases at J, with 17 bases between the two ends. The CDR3 sequence is 16 residues long. The CDR3 is CASSSRGAPSGNTIYF. The DNA of the CDR3 is TGTGCCAGCAGCTCCCGGGGAGCCCCATCCGGAAACACCATATATTTT.

About this clonotype itself: Its ends do not fully match the called genes, so a read error is possible. The genes are TRBV27 and TRBJ2-1, with unresolved D. The length of the CDR3 is 14 residues. The germline V gene encodes CDR1 MNHEY and CDR2 SMNVEV (reference sequence). CDR3 DNA sequence: TGTGCCAGCAGTTCGTCAGCAGGCTACCATGAGCAGTTCTTC. Its protein is CASSSSAGYHEQFF.

The J gene is TRBJ2-2, the V gene TRBV19; the D gene is possibly TRBD2 (6 bases). Germline V gene sequence: CDR1 LNHDA, CDR2 SQIVND (reference sequence). CDR3 length: 15 residues. Trimming shortened V by 7 bases and J by 4 bases, and 16 bases separated the two germline ends. The CDR3 bases are TGTGCCAGTAAAATTACAGCCGGGGGCACCGGGGAGCTGTTTTTT. Its translation is CASKITAGGTGELFF.

This clonotype was observed at least ten times. The gene calls are TRBV7-3 and TRBJ1-3; D not resolved. Germline V gene lookup returns CDR1 SGHTA and CDR2 FQGTGA. The CDR3 covers 13 residues. Between the trimmed V and J ends, which lost 3 bases and 8 bases, there was a span of 11 bases. The CDR3 DNA follows: TGTGCCAGCAGCTTCGGTACCGCGGACACCATATATTTT. Its protein product is CASSFGTADTIYF.